The 3 T cell receptor beta chains below all came from one sample that was sequenced in a study of cytomegalovirus exposure and HLA in healthy donors (dated by TCRdb to about 2017). Libraries were made using the immunoSEQ multiplex PCR assay. For the multiplex PCR, a mixture combining 60 forward primers for TCR Vbeta segments and 13 reverse primers for TCR Jbeta segments was used. As stored in TCRdb, this immuneACCESS dataset retains in-frame rearrangements with V and J assigned. A fraction of the clones does not appear; measured against another copy, unresolved V genes explain less than half of the discrepancy, and the remainder lacks a known reason. The sample yields some 90,000 clones; approximately 77% were counted once. Jointly, the top ten make up 10% of the sample. The sequencing sample was made of PBMCs. These receptor sequences come from a human donor in good health.

CDR3 loop: CASSTPGGRPHSGNTIYF. CDR3 coding DNA: TGTGCCAGCAGCACCCCCGGGGGGCGGCCGCACTCTGGAAACACCATATATTTT. This chain connects TRBV21-1 to TRBJ1-3. TRBV21-1 is labeled a pseudogene. The CDR3 totals 18 residues.

This clone showed up just a few times. The rearrangement links TRBV29-1 to TRBJ2-3; D is perhaps TRBD1 (6 bases). CDR1 is SQVTM and CDR2 is ANQGSEA in the germline V gene. The CDR3 runs to 14 residues. Trimming took 2 bases from V and 0 from J, leaving 9 bases between them. CDR3 DNA sequence: TGCAGCGTTGAAAAGGGACACAGCACAGATACGCAGTATTTT. Protein product: CSVEKGHSTDTQYF.

This chain links TRBV10-3 with TRBJ2-7; 8 nucleotides line up with TRBD2. Germline lookup yields CDR1 ENHRY and CDR2 SYGVKD. The CDR3 has 11 amino acids. After removal of 10 bases from V and 7 bases from J, the junction contained 6 bases not matched to a gene. CDR3 residues: CASSSGPEQYF. CDR3 DNA sequence: TGTGCCAGCTCTAGCGGGCCGGAGCAGTACTTC.